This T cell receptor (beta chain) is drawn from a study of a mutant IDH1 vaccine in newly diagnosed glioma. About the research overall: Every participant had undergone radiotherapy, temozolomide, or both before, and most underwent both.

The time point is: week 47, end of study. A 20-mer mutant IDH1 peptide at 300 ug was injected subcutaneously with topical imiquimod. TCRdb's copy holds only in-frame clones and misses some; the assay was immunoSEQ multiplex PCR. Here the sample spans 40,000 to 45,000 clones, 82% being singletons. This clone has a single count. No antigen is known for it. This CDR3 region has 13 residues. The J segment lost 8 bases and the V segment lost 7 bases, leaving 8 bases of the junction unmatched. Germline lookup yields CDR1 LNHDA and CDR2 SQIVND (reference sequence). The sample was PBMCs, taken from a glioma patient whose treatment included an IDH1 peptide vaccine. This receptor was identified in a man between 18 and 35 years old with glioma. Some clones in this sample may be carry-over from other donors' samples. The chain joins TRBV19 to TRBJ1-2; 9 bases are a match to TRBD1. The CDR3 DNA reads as TGTGCCAGTAAGGACAGGGGAATAGGCGGCTACACCTTC. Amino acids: CASKDRGIGGYTF.